Shown below are 15 T cell receptor beta chains from a single sample sequenced in a study of radiotherapy plus CTLA-4 blockade in lung cancer. Sequencing used immunoSEQ multiplex PCR; TCRdb keeps in-frame clones, though not all of them. Among about 60,000 clones, less than 85% were seen once, and the ten largest hold roughly 3.1%. This sample comprised peripheral blood, obtained from a patient treated with radiotherapy plus ipilimumab. All receptors derive from a human donor with non-small cell lung cancer who had a complete response to radiotherapy plus ipilimumab.

V usage is TRBV4-3 and J usage is TRBJ2-1; TRBD1 aligns across 11 bases. With V trimmed by 0 bases and J by 12 bases, 19 bases remained unmatched. The CDR3 covers 19 residues. Germline V gene sequence: CDR1 LGHNA, CDR2 YSLEER. DNA of the CDR3: TGCGCCAGCAGCCAAGATTTACTCCGACCGGGACAGGGGGGTGCTGGGCAGTTCTTC. Translation: CASSQDLLRPGQGGAGQFF.

Notes on this clone: Additional DNA sequences in this sample encode the identical CDR3. V gene TRBV5-6 combines with J gene TRBJ2-5; 13 bases agree with TRBD2. V was clipped by 3 bases and J by 5 bases; unmatched bases: 13. CDR3 length: 18 residues. Germline V CDR1 and CDR2: SGHDT, YYEEEE. CDR3 residues: CASSSAYGLAGEWETQYF. CDR3 bases: TGTGCCAGCAGCTCCGCTTATGGACTAGCGGGGGAGTGGGAGACCCAGTACTTC.

The chain joins TRBV28 to TRBJ2-1, with TRBD1 matching 9 bases. V shed 4 bases, J shed 0 bases, and the junction held 4 bases outside the gene matches. The CDR3 is 16 amino acids. CDR1 is MDHEN, CDR2 SYDVKM, per germline. CDR3: CASSSRGQGSYNEQFF. The CDR3 bases are TGTGCCAGCAGTTCAAGGGGACAGGGCTCCTACAATGAGCAGTTCTTC. The full variable domain, completed using reference TRBV28 and TRBJ2-1, is DVKVTQSSRYLVKRTGEKVFLECVQDMDHENMFWYRQDPGLGLRLIYFSYDVKMKEKGDIPEGYSVSREKKERFSLILESASTNQTSMYLCASSSRGQGSYNEQFFGPGTRLTVL.

V gene TRBV5-1 combines with J gene TRBJ1-2, with a possible D match to TRBD1 (5 bases). Germline lookup yields CDR1 SGHRS and CDR2 YFSETQ. This CDR3 has 15 amino acids. V lost 0 bases and J lost 4, with 13 bases in between. The CDR3 protein is CASSLAAREGYGYTF. The DNA for the CDR3 is TGCGCCAGCAGCTTGGCCGCCAGGGAGGGCTATGGCTACACCTTC.

The V call is TRBV27, the J call TRBJ2-2; 10 nucleotides agree with TRBD2. The CDR3 covers 19 residues. Looked up from germline, CDR1 is MNHEY and CDR2 is SMNVEV (reference sequence). V shed 2 bases and J 6 bases; nucleotides not matched to a gene: 15. CDR3 sequence (DNA): TGTGCCAGCAGTTTAGCCAAGCTAGCGGGGGTATCCAACGCCGGGGAGCTGTTTTTT. This translates into CASSLAKLAGVSNAGELFF.

The chain combines TRBV19 with TRBJ1-2; tentatively, D is TRBD1 (6 bases). The CDR3 is 13 residues long. The germline gives CDR1 LNHDA, CDR2 SQIVND (reference sequence). V lost 7 bases and J 5 bases, leaving 14 bases between the germline ends. CDR3 in amino acids: CASTSPGTYGYTF. The CDR3, as DNA: TGTGCCAGTACCTCCCCCGGGACATATGGCTACACCTTC.

The CDR3 is CASRQGDEQYF. The CDR3 bases are TGTGCCAGCAGACAGGGCGACGAGCAGTACTTC. The chain recombines TRBV28 with TRBJ2-7, with D tentatively TRBD1 (6 bases). The CDR3 covers 11 residues. Germline CDR1 and CDR2: MDHEN and SYDVKM. Deletions cut 6 bases from V and 5 bases from J, with 8 bases between.

The CDR3 loop is CASSGTVSMGYTF. In nucleotides, the CDR3 is TGTGCCAGCAGTGGGACAGTTTCTATGGGCTACACCTTC. J is TRBJ1-2 and V is TRBV6-5; 7 positions agree with TRBD1. V gave up 5 bases and J gave up 8 bases; unmatched junction bases: 8. The CDR3 extends over 13 amino acids. Germline CDR1 and CDR2: MNHEY and SVGAGI.

The chain recombines TRBV29-1 with TRBJ2-7, with D maybe TRBD1 (5 bases). The V gene lost 4 bases and the J gene lost 6 bases, with 10 bases spanning the gap. Germline CDR1 SQVTM, CDR2 ANQGSEA. The CDR3 length is 11 residues. The CDR3 nucleotides read TGCAGCGTTGCCCAGGGCTCCGAGCAGTACTTC. Amino acid sequence: CSVAQGSEQYF.

CDR3 sequence: CASSLPGQGAGELFF. CDR3 nucleotide sequence: TGTGCCAGCAGCTTACCGGGACAGGGGGCCGGGGAGCTGTTTTTT. The chain has TRBV5-4 and TRBJ2-2; TRBD1 matches at 11 bases. Germline CDR1 reads SGHNT; CDR2 reads YYREEE (reference sequence). J gave up 6 bases and V 2 bases, and 3 bases lay outside the gene matches. CDR3 length: 15 residues.

V gene TRBV6-6 combines with J gene TRBJ2-5; 8 bases align to TRBD1. With 2 bases clipped from V and 11 bases from J, the junction kept 13 bases outside the gene matches. Germline V gives CDR1 MNHNY, CDR2 SVGAGI (reference sequence). The CDR3 has 15 amino acids. CDR3 bases: TGTGCCAGCAGTTACCCTCAGGGGGCTTTAATCGGGCAGTACTTC. Its protein is CASSYPQGALIGQYF.

The chain is built from TRBV7-9 and TRBJ2-4, with D possibly being TRBD2 (5 bases). The length of the CDR3 is 14 residues. Germline V gene lookup returns CDR1 SEHNR and CDR2 FQNEAQ (reference sequence). Trimming stripped 8 bases from V and 5 bases from J, with 16 bases between. Written as DNA, the CDR3 is TGTGCCAGCGAGGAGGATAAATCAGAAAACATTCAGTACTTC. Protein product: CASEEDKSENIQYF.

V and J are TRBV2 and TRBJ2-2, with TRBD1 matching 9 bases. The CDR3 sequence is 16 residues long. CDR1 and CDR2 from the germline V gene are SNHLY and FYNNEI. Losses at the gene ends were 2 bases for V and 5 bases for J; bases not matched to a gene: 6. The CDR3 reads CASSEHGTGLTGELFF. The CDR3 bases are TGTGCCAGCAGTGAACACGGGACAGGGTTGACCGGGGAGCTGTTTTTT.

This chain links TRBV27 with TRBJ1-1, with 8 bases fitting TRBD1. The CDR3 totals 16 residues. CDR1 MNHEY and CDR2 SMNVEV come from the germline V gene (reference sequence). Trimming removed 1 base from V and 2 bases from J; junction bases left unmatched: 6. CDR3 sequence: CASSLWGTGLNTEAFF. The CDR3 coding sequence is TGTGCCAGCAGTTTATGGGGGACAGGTCTCAACACTGAAGCTTTCTTT.

The rearrangement joins TRBV29-1 to TRBJ2-7, with 7 bases identical to TRBD2. V shed 4 bases and J 7 bases; nucleotides not matched to a gene: 10. This CDR3 is built from 13 residues. CDR1 SQVTM and CDR2 ANQGSEA come from the germline V gene. CDR3 loop: CSVGREGSGEQYF. The CDR3 coding sequence is TGCAGCGTTGGCAGGGAGGGCTCGGGTGAGCAGTACTTC.